The rows below give T cell receptor beta chains drawn from one sample of a study of cytomegalovirus exposure and HLA in healthy donors. Profiled with immunoSEQ multiplex PCR; TCRdb holds only in-frame clones, not every one. The sample yields 130,000 or so clones, over 70% seen once. Source material: PBMCs. The receptor set was obtained from a woman in her late teens or twenties in good health and CMV-seronegative. Each CDR3 is given with its conserved first and last residue. D genes are given only for firm matches. Rows give clone size only sometimes, using once, few, many, or a class for an expanded clone.

>.|TRBD1|TRBJ2-7|TRBV5-6
CASGPDRPLHYEQYF
TGTGCCAGCGGCCCGGACAGGCCCCTCCACTACGAGCAGTACTTC
>.|.|TRBJ1-1|TRBV10-1
CASSERPEGTEAFF
TGCGCCAGCAGTGAGAGGCCGGAGGGGACTGAAGCTTTCTTT
>.|TRBD2|TRBJ2-2|TRBV19
CASSKRGDWTGELFF
TGTGCCAGTAGTAAGCGGGGTGATTGGACCGGGGAGCTGTTTTTT
>once|.|TRBJ2-7|TRBV4-3
CASSQEPTPAVYEQYF
TGCGCCAGCAGCCAAGAACCGACCCCGGCGGTCTACGAGCAGTACTTC
>.|.|TRBJ1-1|TRBV27
CASSPHGQGMNTEAFF
TGTGCCAGCAGTCCCCATGGGCAGGGGATGAACACTGAAGCTTTCTTT
>.|TRBD2|TRBJ2-7|TRBV10-3
CAISARGDEQYF
TGTGCCATCAGCGCGCGGGGGGACGAGCAGTACTTC
>.|TRBD1|TRBJ2-2|TRBV19
CASSMGTGVNTGELFF
TGTGCCAGTAGTATGGGGACAGGGGTCAACACCGGGGAGCTGTTTTTT
>once|.|TRBJ2-1|TRBV2
CASMGLLRNPYNEQFF
TGTGCCAGCATGGGGCTCCTGCGGAACCCCTACAATGAGCAGTTCTTC
>.|TRBD2|TRBJ2-2|TRBV4-2
CASSPLGRGGISLNTGELFF
TGTGCCAGCAGCCCACTTGGGCGCGGGGGGATAAGCCTGAACACCGGGGAGCTGTTTTTT
>few|.|TRBJ1-1|TRBV5-1
CASSLAGGITEAFF
TGCGCCAGCAGCTTGGCCGGAGGGATCACTGAAGCTTTCTTT
>once|.|TRBJ1-6|TRBV30
CAWRSIGAGDSSPLHF
TGTGCCTGGAGATCTATAGGGGCGGGGGACTCTTCACCCCTCCACTTT
>.|.|TRBJ2-5|TRBV5-1
CASSLAPGQETQYF
TGCGCCAGCAGCTTGGCGCCGGGTCAAGAGACCCAGTACTTC
>.|TRBD1|TRBJ2-3|TRBV18
CASSNRDRTFDTQYF
TGTGCCAGCTCAAACCGGGACAGGACTTTTGATACGCAGTATTTT
>.|.|TRBJ2-5|TRBV5-6
CASSSGAWGREETQYF
TGTGCCAGCAGCTCCGGGGCATGGGGGCGAGAGGAGACCCAGTACTTC
>.|TRBD1|TRBJ1-4|TRBV6-5
CASSYFGTGVEKLFF
TGTGCCAGCAGTTACTTTGGGACAGGGGTAGAAAAACTGTTTTTT
>.|TRBD2|TRBJ2-7|TRBV11-3
CASSQTSGESYEQYF
TGTGCCAGCAGCCAGACTAGCGGGGAGTCCTACGAGCAGTACTTC
>.|.|TRBJ2-7|TRBV5-1
CASSFPTDTLSYEQYF
TGCGCCAGCAGCTTCCCGACGGACACGCTCTCCTACGAGCAGTACTTC
>once|TRBD2|TRBJ2-1|TRBV5-4
CASSLSERDGGEQFF
TGTGCCAGCAGCTTGTCGGAGCGGGATGGGGGTGAGCAGTTCTTC
>.|.|TRBJ2-3|TRBV11-3
CASSPGTDTQYF
TGTGCCAGCTCCCCGGGCACAGATACGCAGTATTTT
>.|.|TRBJ1-3|TRBV5-1
CASSLGGEGNTIYF
TGCGCCAGCAGCTTGGGGGGCGAGGGAAACACCATATATTTT
>.|.|TRBJ2-2|TRBV4-3
CASSRQLRTATTGELFF
TGCGCCAGCAGCCGACAGCTACGGACAGCAACCACCGGGGAGCTGTTTTTT
>once|.|TRBJ1-1|TRBV6-1
CASSEGALRTRLGTEAFF
TGTGCCAGCAGTGAAGGAGCTCTACGGACACGCCTGGGGACTGAAGCTTTCTTT
>.|TRBD1|TRBJ2-1|TRBV7-9
CASSSAHLVPGQGNEQFF
TGTGCCAGCAGCTCGGCTCATCTAGTCCCGGGACAGGGAAATGAGCAGTTCTTC
>.|TRBD1|TRBJ2-3|TRBV5-1
CASSGTGSTDTQYF
TGCGCCAGCAGCGGGACAGGCAGCACAGATACGCAGTATTTT
>.|.|TRBJ2-7|TRBV5-6
CASSWRLVWHEQYF
TGTGCCAGCAGCTGGCGACTAGTTTGGCACGAGCAGTACTTC
>.|.|TRBJ2-3|TRBV9
CASGPGGGQGTQYF
TGTGCCAGCGGCCCTGGGGGGGGGCAAGGTACGCAGTATTTT
>.|.|TRBJ2-3|TRBV19
CASSASGVDTQYF
TGTGCCAGTAGTGCCTCGGGGGTAGATACGCAGTATTTT
>.|.|TRBJ1-1|TRBV11-2
CASSFELEAEAFF
TGTGCCAGCAGCTTCGAGCTGGAGGCAGAAGCTTTCTTT
>.|TRBD2|TRBJ2-2|TRBV7-6
CASSPAPSGSRAGELFF
TGTGCCAGCAGCCCGGCGCCCAGCGGGAGTCGGGCCGGGGAGCTGTTTTTT
>.|.|TRBJ2-7|TRBV5-4
CASSLGASEQYF
TGTGCCAGCAGCTTGGGGGCCTCCGAGCAGTACTTC
>.|.|TRBJ1-6|TRBV7-3
CASSLSPGPNSPLHF
TGTGCCAGCAGCTTAAGTCCAGGCCCCAATTCACCCCTCCACTTT
>.|TRBD2|TRBJ2-5|TRBV7-9
CASSAPGASGGQETQYF
TGTGCCAGCAGCGCCCCCGGGGCTAGCGGGGGCCAAGAGACCCAGTACTTC
>.|.|TRBJ2-1|TRBV6-5
CASSYNGDENEQFF
TGTGCCAGCAGTTATAACGGGGATGAGAATGAGCAGTTCTTC
>.|TRBD1|TRBJ2-6|TRBV7-3
CASSFRQGSGANVLTF
TGTGCCAGCAGCTTCCGACAGGGCTCTGGGGCCAACGTCCTGACTTTC
>.|.|TRBJ2-6|TRBV7-9
CASSLQSSGANGLTF
TGTGCCAGCAGCCTTCAATCTTCTGGGGCCAACGGCCTGACTTTC
>.|TRBD1|TRBJ1-1|TRBV27
CASSLLSGGTEAFF
TGTGCCAGCAGTTTACTGTCAGGGGGCACTGAAGCTTTCTTT
>once|TRBD1|TRBJ1-6|TRBV4-3
CASSQDSRGPYNSPLHF
TGCGCCAGCAGCCAAGACTCCAGGGGGCCGTATAATTCACCCCTCCACTTT
>.|.|TRBJ2-5|TRBV5-1
CASSKGGNHYETQYF
TGCGCCAGCAGCAAAGGGGGTAACCACTACGAGACCCAGTACTTC
>.|TRBD2|TRBJ2-7|TRBV6-5
CASSATSGRTGEQYF
TGTGCCAGCAGCGCAACTAGCGGGAGAACAGGGGAGCAGTACTTC
>.|.|TRBJ1-2|TRBV6-5
CASSYRDAGYGYTF
TGTGCCAGCAGTTACAGGGATGCGGGATACGGCTACACCTTC
>.|.|TRBJ1-1|TRBV6-5
CASSYRYGFGTEAFF
TGTGCCAGCAGTTACCGGTACGGGTTCGGCACTGAAGCTTTCTTT
>.|TRBD2|TRBJ2-1|TRBV7-9
CALGTSGNNEQFF
TGTGCCCTTGGGACTAGCGGAAACAATGAGCAGTTCTTC
>.|.|TRBJ1-3|TRBV11-2
CASSPSRPTGPGNTIYF
TGTGCCAGCAGCCCGTCCCGCCCGACAGGACCTGGAAACACCATATATTTT
>.|.|TRBJ2-2|TRBV11-2
CASSLIAGTKNTGELFF
TGTGCCAGCAGCTTAATCGCAGGAACCAAGAACACCGGGGAGCTGTTTTTT
>once|TRBD2|TRBJ2-7|TRBV11-2
CASSLAPLERGSYEQYF
TGTGCCAGCAGCTTAGCGCCCCTTGAGCGGGGTTCCTACGAGCAGTACTTC
>.|TRBD2|TRBJ2-1|TRBV6-1
CASSELAGGSDEQFF
TGTGCCAGCAGTGAACTAGCGGGAGGGTCGGATGAGCAGTTCTTC
>.|TRBD2|TRBJ2-1|TRBV28
CGATPAGVDEQFF
TGTGGAGCCACCCCAGCGGGAGTCGATGAGCAGTTCTTC
>.|TRBD2|TRBJ2-5|TRBV25-1
CASRPPRTSGKSQETQYF
TGTGCCAGCCGGCCGCCTCGGACTAGCGGGAAAAGCCAAGAGACCCAGTACTTC
>once|TRBD1|TRBJ2-7|TRBV10-1
CATSEGGISYEQYF
TGCGCCACCTCTGAAGGGGGCATCTCCTACGAGCAGTACTTC
>.|TRBD2|TRBJ2-1|TRBV5-1
CASSLILAGETYNEQFF
TGCGCCAGCAGCTTGATATTAGCGGGAGAAACCTACAATGAGCAGTTCTTC
>few|TRBD1|TRBJ2-7|TRBV2
CATAKQGAEYF
TGTGCCACCGCAAAACAGGGGGCCGAGTACTTC
>.|.|TRBJ1-1|TRBV6-6
CASSARGASEAFF
TGTGCCAGCAGTGCCCGCGGAGCATCTGAAGCTTTCTTT